The clone carrying this T cell receptor beta chain was observed at least ten times. What it binds is not known. The entry originates in a study of Graves' ophthalmopathy and Graves' hyperthyroidism. The V end was cut by 5 bases, the J end by 0 bases, with 11 bases between. The CDR3 runs to 14 residues. TCR beta CDR3 regions were amplified from RNA transcripts. First-round RT-PCR used HTBI primers; second-round multiplex PCR followed. From the multiplex PCR reads, TCRdb called clonotypes with MiXCR, one entry per CDR3 protein. Altogether over 200,000 distinct CDR3 sequences are present, around 30% being singletons, with the ten largest covering over 7.5%. Ophthalmopathy cases showed moderate-to-severe activity, scoring CAS ≥3 and NOSPECS ≥4, with duration under 3 months. Findings of the study overall: In blood appeared most of the expanded thyroid clonotypes whose frequency exceeded 0.001.

Sequencing input: peripheral blood. V usage is TRBV12-3 or TRBV12-4 and J usage is TRBJ2-7; D is possibly TRBD1 or TRBD2 (5 bases each). This sequence was found in a man aged 50-59 years with Graves' ophthalmopathy. The CDR3 region is CASSRTGGSYEQYF. The DNA of the CDR3 is TGTGCCAGCAGTCGGACTGGGGGCTCCTACGAGCAGTACTTC.